Following are 18 T cell receptor beta chains from one sample sequenced in a study of CD8 T cells in Susac syndrome. Random hexamers served to reverse transcribe roughly 0.45 to 1 ug RNA. TCRdb reprocessed the immunoSEQ multiplex PCR reads with MiXCR, giving one entry per CDR3 protein. This sample yields tens of thousands of distinct CDR3 sequences, of which 96% are seen a single time; 0.1% to 0.12% belongs to the top ten. Sequencing was performed on CD4+ T cells from PBMCs. The receptors come from a human donor with multiple sclerosis.

The chain links TRBV7-2 to TRBJ2-3; unclear D gene. The V gene's germline CDR1 is SGHTA and CDR2 FQGNSA. This CDR3 is built from 9 residues. Trimming removed 9 bases at V and 10 bases at J, with 8 bases between. The CDR3 DNA is TGTGCCAGGATTGGATCGCAGTATTTT. Residues: CARIGSQYF.

The chain joins TRBV6-1 to TRBJ2-3; no reliable D call. This CDR3 contains 17 residues. With 6 bases removed from V and 0 bases from J, the gap between germline ends came to 19 bases. Per germline, CDR1 MNHNS and CDR2 SASEGT. CDR3 region: CASSRLYELTSTDTQYF. CDR3 DNA: TGTGCCAGCAGCCGGCTGTATGAGTTAACTAGCACAGATACGCAGTATTTT.

This chain joins TRBV28 and TRBJ2-7, with D perhaps TRBD1 or TRBD2 (5 bases each). CDR1 MDHEN and CDR2 SYDVKM come from the germline V gene. Between the trimmed V and J ends, which lost 1 base and 3 bases, there was a span of 19 bases. This CDR3 region has 17 residues. The CDR3 bases are TGTGCCAGCAGTTTATTTGGGGTGCAGGGAGCAATCTACGAGCAGTACTTC. It codes for CASSLFGVQGAIYEQYF.

This rearrangement joins TRBV29-1 to TRBJ1-1; no reliable D call. CDR1 is SQVTM and CDR2 is ANQGSEA in the germline V gene. The V gene lost 4 bases and the J gene lost 0 bases, with 9 bases spanning the gap. The CDR3 is made up of 13 amino acids. CDR3 loop: CSVAELMNTEAFF. As DNA, the CDR3 is TGCAGCGTTGCCGAGTTAATGAACACTGAAGCTTTCTTT.

CDR3 in DNA: TGCAGTGGCCCCGGCGGGGGCCGGGCAGATACGCAGTATTTT. It translates to CSGPGGGRADTQYF. The chain couples TRBV20-1 to TRBJ2-3, with a tentative D call TRBD2 (7 bases). The V and J ends lost 7 bases and 4 bases respectively, with 18 bases between them. CDR3 length: 14 amino acids. CDR1 and CDR2 from the germline V gene are DFQATT and SNEGSKA (reference sequence).

The chain combines TRBV30 with TRBJ2-1; a possible D gene is TRBD2 (6 bases). There are 16 residues in the CDR3. Germline CDR1 and CDR2: GTSNPN and SVGIG (reference sequence). V lost 0 bases to trimming and J lost 0 bases, with 12 bases between them. DNA for the CDR3: TGTGCCTGGAGTGTACTAGGGCGGGGCTCCTACAATGAGCAGTTCTTC. Translated, it gives CAWSVLGRGSYNEQFF. Using reference TRBV30 and TRBJ2-1 for the parts outside the CDR3, the full variable domain is SQTIHQWPATLVQPVGSPLSLECTVEGTSNPNLYWYRQAAGRGLQLLFYSVGIGQISSEVPQNLSASRPQDRQFILSSKKLLLSDSGFYLCAWSVLGRGSYNEQFFGPGTRLTVL.

The V and J genes are TRBV11-3 and TRBJ2-1; 10 bases line up with TRBD1. CDR3 length: 14 amino acids. V was clipped by 1 base and J by 9 bases; unmatched bases: 3. The germline gives CDR1 SGHNT, CDR2 YENEEA. The CDR3 DNA reads as TGTGCCAGCAGCTTAGGACAGGGGGCAGCTGAGCAGTTCTTC. Translating it yields CASSLGQGAAEQFF.

The chain combines TRBV7-2 with TRBJ2-5; tentatively, D is TRBD2 (6 bases). Germline values: CDR1 SGHTA, CDR2 FQGNSA. With 7 bases removed from V and 5 bases from J, the gap between germline ends came to 11 bases. This CDR3 spans 12 amino acids. The CDR3 DNA follows: TGTGCCAGCACCGCGGGGAGGGAGACCCAGTACTTC. This codes for CASTAGRETQYF.

V is TRBV6-5 and J is TRBJ2-3; TRBD2 agrees at 10 bases. The CDR3 sequence is 16 residues long. Germline V gene lookup returns CDR1 MNHEY and CDR2 SVGAGI. The junction had 3 bases not matched to a gene; V was cut back by 1 base and J by 2 bases. The CDR3 spells CASSYWSGGATDTQYF. CDR3 nucleotide sequence: TGTGCCAGCAGTTACTGGAGCGGGGGGGCCACAGATACGCAGTATTTT.

V usage is TRBV4-1 and J usage is TRBJ2-3; D may be TRBD2 (6 bases). This CDR3 has 17 amino acids. V dropped 0 bases and J dropped 0 bases, with 13 bases sitting between them. Looked up from germline, CDR1 is MGHRA and CDR2 is YSYEKL. The CDR3 loop reads CASSQDAAGRSTDTQYF. Written as DNA, the CDR3 is TGCGCCAGCAGCCAAGATGCGGCGGGGCGAAGCACAGATACGCAGTATTTT.

This chain joins TRBV7-9 and TRBJ2-7; D unclear. Germline assignment: CDR1 SEHNR and CDR2 FQNEAQ (reference sequence). The length of the CDR3 is 13 residues. Trimming stripped 5 bases from V and 6 bases from J, with 14 bases between. The CDR3 here is CASSTHPLGEQYF. Here the CDR3 DNA reads TGTGCCAGCAGCACTCATCCCCTGGGCGAGCAGTACTTC.

The chain links TRBV6-2 or TRBV6-3 to TRBJ2-1; 8 nucleotides match TRBD1. Trimming at V came to 6 bases and at J to 7 bases, leaving 8 bases not matched to a gene. This CDR3 is built from 14 residues. Germline V gene sequence: CDR1 MNHEY, CDR2 SVGEGT. In DNA form, the CDR3 reads TGTGCCAGCAGAGCCCTGACAGGGGTGAATGAGCAGTTCTTC. Its translation is CASRALTGVNEQFF.

This chain joins TRBV6-5 and TRBJ2-6; D is ambiguous. In germline, CDR1 is MNHEY, CDR2 SVGAGI. This CDR3 has 14 residues. The V gene lost 4 bases and the J gene lost 1 base, with 5 bases spanning the gap. CDR3 protein: CASSSVSGANVLTF. CDR3 in DNA: TGTGCCAGCAGTTCAGTGTCTGGGGCCAACGTCCTGACTTTC.

V is TRBV24-1 and J is TRBJ2-3, with TRBD1 identical over 9 bases. The CDR3 is made up of 16 amino acids. Germline V lookup: CDR1 KGHDR, CDR2 SFDVKD. Germline trimming cut 0 bases from V and 1 base from J; bases unmatched to any gene: 1. Here the CDR3 reads CATSDLGDRGTDTQYF. In nucleotides, the CDR3 is TGTGCCACCAGTGATTTGGGGGACAGGGGCACAGATACGCAGTATTTT.

V usage is TRBV12-3 or TRBV12-4 and J usage is TRBJ1-6, with D possibly TRBD1 on 5 matching bases. V was cut by 5 bases and J by 10 bases, with 15 bases left in between. The CDR3 runs to 14 residues. The CDR3, as DNA: TGTGCCAGCAGTCCCTCCGCCAGGGTCTCACCCCTCCACTTT. Translating it yields CASSPSARVSPLHF.

V gene TRBV2 combines with J gene TRBJ2-7; 9 nucleotides agree with TRBD2. V was clipped by 8 bases and J by 4 bases; unmatched bases: 6. The germline gives CDR1 SNHLY, CDR2 FYNNEI. The CDR3 covers 13 residues. This CDR3 reads CASHSGGKYEQYF. Here the CDR3 DNA reads TGTGCCAGCCATAGCGGGGGAAAGTACGAGCAGTACTTC.

The rearrangement uses TRBV9 and TRBJ1-1; D is undetermined. Deletions cut 0 bases from V and 0 bases from J, with 6 bases between. This CDR3 is 14 amino acids long. Looked up from germline, CDR1 is SGDLS and CDR2 is YYNGEE. DNA of the CDR3: TGTGCCAGCAGCGTAGGTAGTGTGAACACTGAAGCTTTCTTT. Translated, it gives CASSVGSVNTEAFF.

The genes are TRBV27 and TRBJ1-1; D is unclear. The CDR3 is 13 residues long. Germline V gene lookup returns CDR1 MNHEY and CDR2 SMNVEV (reference sequence). V shed 6 bases and J shed 3 bases, with 11 bases lying between them. CDR3 residues: CASRIRLDTEAFF. DNA of the CDR3: TGTGCCAGCAGAATCCGTCTGGACACTGAAGCTTTCTTT.